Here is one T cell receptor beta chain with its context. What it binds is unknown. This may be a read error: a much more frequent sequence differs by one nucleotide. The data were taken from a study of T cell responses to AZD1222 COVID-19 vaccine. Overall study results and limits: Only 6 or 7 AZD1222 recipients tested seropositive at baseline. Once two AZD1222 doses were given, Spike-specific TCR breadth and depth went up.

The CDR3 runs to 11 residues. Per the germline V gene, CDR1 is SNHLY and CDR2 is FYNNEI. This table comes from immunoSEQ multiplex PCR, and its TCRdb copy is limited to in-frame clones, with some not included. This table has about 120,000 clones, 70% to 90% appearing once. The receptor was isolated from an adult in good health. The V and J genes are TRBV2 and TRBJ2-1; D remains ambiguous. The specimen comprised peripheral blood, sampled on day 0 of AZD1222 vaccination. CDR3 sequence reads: CASSVGREQLF. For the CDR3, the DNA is TGTGCCAGCAGTGTAGGCCGAGAGCAGCTCTTC.